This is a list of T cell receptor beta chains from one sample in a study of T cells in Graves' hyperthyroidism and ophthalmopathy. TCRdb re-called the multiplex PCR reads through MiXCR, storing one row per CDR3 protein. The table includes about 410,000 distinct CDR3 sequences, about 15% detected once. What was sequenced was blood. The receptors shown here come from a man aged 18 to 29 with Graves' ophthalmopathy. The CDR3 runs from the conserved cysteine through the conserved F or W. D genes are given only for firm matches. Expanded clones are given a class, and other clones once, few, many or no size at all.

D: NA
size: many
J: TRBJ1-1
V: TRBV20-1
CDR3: CSARGDHTEAFF
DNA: TGCAGTGCTAGAGGAGACCACACTGAAGCTTTCTTT

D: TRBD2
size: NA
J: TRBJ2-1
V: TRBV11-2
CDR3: CASRPPALAGGYNEQFF
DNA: TGTGCCAGCAGGCCTCCTGCCCTAGCGGGAGGCTACAATGAGCAGTTCTTC

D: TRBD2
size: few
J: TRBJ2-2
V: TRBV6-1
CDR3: CASSLTSGFNTGELFF
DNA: TGTGCCAGCAGCCTGACTAGCGGGTTCAACACCGGGGAGCTGTTTTTT

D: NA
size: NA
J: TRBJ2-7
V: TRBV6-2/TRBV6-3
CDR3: CASSYSVASFSYEQYF
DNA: TGTGCCAGCAGTTACTCGGTAGCGTCTTTCTCCTACGAGCAGTACTTC

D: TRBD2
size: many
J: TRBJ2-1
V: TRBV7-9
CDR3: CASSTRTSGHNEQFF
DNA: TGTGCCAGCAGCACGAGGACTAGCGGGCACAATGAGCAGTTCTTC

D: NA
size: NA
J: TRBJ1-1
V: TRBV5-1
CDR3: CASSSEGGTNTEAFF
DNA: TGCGCCAGCAGCTCCGAGGGGGGTACGAACACTGAAGCTTTCTTT

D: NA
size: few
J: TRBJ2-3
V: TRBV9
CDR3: CASSKPPTGDFSTDTQYF
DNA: TGTGCCAGCAGCAAGCCCCCTACAGGGGACTTTAGCACAGATACGCAGTATTTT

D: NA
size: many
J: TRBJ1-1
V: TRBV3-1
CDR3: CASSQGRLNTEAFF
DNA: TGTGCCAGCAGCCAAGGGCGTTTGAACACTGAAGCTTTCTTT

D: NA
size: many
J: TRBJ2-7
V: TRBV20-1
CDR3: CSARRADWEQYF
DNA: TGCAGTGCTAGGAGGGCTGACTGGGAGCAGTACTTC

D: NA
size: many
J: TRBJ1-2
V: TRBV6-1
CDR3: CASSELTGNYGYTF
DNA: TGTGCCAGCAGTGAACTCACAGGGAACTATGGCTACACCTTC

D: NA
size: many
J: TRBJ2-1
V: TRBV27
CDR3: CASYPVSNEQFF
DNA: TGTGCCAGCTACCCGGTGAGCAATGAGCAGTTCTTC

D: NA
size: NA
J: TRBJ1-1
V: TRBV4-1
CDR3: CASSQAQVTNTEAFF
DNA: TGCGCCAGCAGCCAAGCTCAGGTGACGAACACTGAAGCTTTCTTT

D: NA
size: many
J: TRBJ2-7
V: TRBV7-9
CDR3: CASSSSGPLGGEQYF
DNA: TGTGCCAGCAGCTCCTCCGGGCCCTTAGGCGGCGAGCAGTACTTC

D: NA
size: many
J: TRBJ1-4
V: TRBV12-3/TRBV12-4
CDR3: CASMLKGFLARGREKLFF
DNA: TGTGCCAGCATGCTAAAGGGATTTTTAGCCCGGGGGCGTGAAAAACTGTTTTTT

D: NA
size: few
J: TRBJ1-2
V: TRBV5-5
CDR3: CASSSGMPYGYTF
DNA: TGTGCCAGCAGCTCCGGGATGCCTTATGGCTACACCTTC

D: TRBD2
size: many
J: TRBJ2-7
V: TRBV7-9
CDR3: CASSPKTSGGAYEQYF
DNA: TGTGCCAGCAGCCCGAAAACTAGCGGTGGAGCCTACGAGCAGTACTTC

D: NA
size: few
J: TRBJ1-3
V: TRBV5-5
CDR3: CASSLSRPSGNTIYF
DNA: TGTGCCAGCAGCTTGTCGAGACCCTCTGGAAACACCATATATTTT

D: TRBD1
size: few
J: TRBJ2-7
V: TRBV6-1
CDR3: CASRIQGMLYEQYF
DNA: TGTGCCAGCAGGATACAGGGGATGTTGTACGAGCAGTACTTC

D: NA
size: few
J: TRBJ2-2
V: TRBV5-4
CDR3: CASSLRVPSGELFF
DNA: TGTGCCAGCAGCTTGAGAGTGCCAAGCGGGGAGCTGTTTTTT

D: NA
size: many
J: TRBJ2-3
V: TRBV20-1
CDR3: CSATVRSTDTQYF
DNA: TGCAGTGCCACGGTGCGAAGCACAGATACGCAGTATTTT

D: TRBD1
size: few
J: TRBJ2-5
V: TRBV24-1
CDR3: CATSLTGGPETQYF
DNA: TGTGCCACCAGTCTTACAGGGGGCCCAGAGACCCAGTACTTC

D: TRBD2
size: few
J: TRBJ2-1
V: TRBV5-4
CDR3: CASSSSSGGNNEQFF
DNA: TGTGCCAGCAGCTCTTCTAGCGGGGGTAACAATGAGCAGTTCTTC

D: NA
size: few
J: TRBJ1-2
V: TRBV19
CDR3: CASSNHVGQTNYGYTF
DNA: TGTGCCAGTAGTAATCATGTGGGTCAGACTAACTATGGCTACACCTTC

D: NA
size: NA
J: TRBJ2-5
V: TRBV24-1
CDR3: CATSAPGRSETQYF
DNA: TGTGCCACCAGTGCCCCCGGCCGTTCTGAGACCCAGTACTTC

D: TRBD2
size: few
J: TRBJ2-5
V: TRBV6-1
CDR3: CASSATSGGAETQYF
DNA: TGTGCCAGCAGCGCCACTAGCGGGGGGGCCGAGACCCAGTACTTC